These T cell receptor beta chains were read from a single sample in a study of shared clonotypes between healthy human individuals. Profiling relied on immunoSEQ multiplex PCR, and the TCRdb table lists in-frame clones only, not all of them. Of hundreds of thousands of clones in the sample, around 72% are singletons; the top ten hold 1.5% to 2%. The source material was memory CD4+ T cells sorted from blood. The receptor source for this set is a woman in her twenties or thirties in good health. Each CDR3 is given without its conserved first and last residue.

j_call	cdr3_length	v_call	cdr3_aa
TRBJ2-5	14	TRBV18	ASSPLGLAGKETQY
TRBJ2-7	14	TRBV5-1	ASSLGWAEGGSEQY
TRBJ1-2	15	TRBV27	ASSLSRTGVTGYGYT
TRBJ2-4	10	TRBV2	ASSERANIQY
TRBJ2-5	12	TRBV19	ASRGLGSKETQY
TRBJ2-5	13	TRBV7-2	ASSPEGRGGETQY
TRBJ2-1	15	TRBV2	ASRDPLGLAAYNEQF
TRBJ1-2	11	TRBV10-3	AISERQDYGYT
TRBJ1-4	13	TRBV15	ATSRDPSGSEKLF
TRBJ2-1	15	TRBV27	ASSLSRATSRHNEQF
TRBJ2-5	11	TRBV27	ASRTGEGETQY
TRBJ1-5	17	TRBV4-1	ASSQGYVRSRDLNQPQH
TRBJ1-1	12	TRBV6-1	ASRNQGFATEAF
TRBJ2-3	12	TRBV21-1	ASLGLEDTDTQY
TRBJ1-1	11	TRBV11-2	ASSLDRVVEAF
TRBJ2-7	14	TRBV5-1	ASSQTGTEHSYEQY
TRBJ1-1	15	TRBV27	ASSPDRSRWRRAEAF
TRBJ2-2	13	TRBV9	ASSVDSPNTGELF
TRBJ2-7	12	TRBV19	ASSPSGSHYEQY
TRBJ2-2	10	TRBV5-1	ASSLLSGELF
TRBJ2-7	16	TRBV4-1	ASSQDKGEGLGSYEQY
TRBJ2-7	12	TRBV11-2	ATSMGGRSAEQY
TRBJ2-3	12	TRBV19	ASSTPGGTDTQY
TRBJ2-2	13	TRBV30	AWSPTSGSGGELF
TRBJ1-1	11	TRBV5-1	ASRKTQGSEAF
TRBJ1-5	11	TRBV25-1	ASRGGAGQPQH
TRBJ1-2	14	TRBV19	ASIPGGQGGYYGYT
TRBJ2-7	13	TRBV4-1	ASSQVTSGSYEQY
TRBJ1-2	12	TRBV6-1	ASSAPRTAWGYT
TRBJ2-5	12	TRBV4-2	ASSPGTGQETQY
TRBJ1-1	12	TRBV28	ASSSTGGRTEAF
TRBJ1-5	11	TRBV27	ASSTQGNQPQH
TRBJ2-2	9	TRBV29-1	SVGVAGELF
TRBJ2-1	14	TRBV9	ASSGLPSNRIHEQF
TRBJ2-4	14	TRBV7-8	ASSPGTSGSNGIQY
TRBJ1-2	13	TRBV14	ASSQGTATNYGYT
TRBJ1-3	12	TRBV5-1	ASSLGTAGNTIY
TRBJ1-2	13	TRBV28	ASGDRGLRDYGYT
TRBJ2-7	12	TRBV18	ASSPNEGSYEQY
TRBJ2-1	11	TRBV15	ATSSVAGEEQF
TRBJ2-1	14	TRBV14	ASSQDKFGLNNEQF
TRBJ2-2	14	TRBV19	ASSIAAGVNTGELF
TRBJ2-2	14	TRBV5-1	ASSLASGGRDRELF
TRBJ1-2	13	TRBV28	ASSSVRSGAYGYT
TRBJ2-1	15	TRBV10-1	ASSLSPGLAGDNEQF
TRBJ2-7	9	TRBV28	ASSRFYEQY
TRBJ2-7	12	TRBV2	ASIGTSVSYEQY
TRBJ1-1	15	TRBV6-1	ASSEQRGVGSNTEAF
TRBJ2-1	13	TRBV7-3	ASSFTAGWGSEQF
TRBJ2-1	12	TRBV9	ASSVGPAGNEQF
TRBJ1-2	11	TRBV6-5	ASRLTVNYGYT
TRBJ2-1	12	TRBV6-1	ASRGVGYGDEQF
TRBJ2-1	9	TRBV28	ASSFYDEQF
TRBJ2-7	13	TRBV19	ASSIDRGWSYEQY
TRBJ2-1	11	TRBV10-3	AISDRTSDEQF
TRBJ2-5	12	TRBV19	ASSIQGIQETQY
TRBJ1-3	13	TRBV7-2	ASSLVLSSGNTIY